The source of this TCR beta chain is a study of T cells in Graves' hyperthyroidism and ophthalmopathy. Using RNA transcripts as the source, TCR beta CDR3 regions were amplified. Using the HTBI primer set, a first-round RT-PCR was run on the TCR CDR3. MiXCR was run by TCRdb on the multiplex PCR reads, yielding one entry per CDR3 protein. The repertoire includes hundreds of thousands of distinct CDR3 sequences, more than 12% of them detected once, and about 33% sits in the top ten. This clonotype has a count of ten or more. This clonotype was obtained from a woman in her twenties or thirties with Graves' hyperthyroidism. The sample consisted of blood.

The CDR3 loop is CASSQPMTETYEQYF. The CDR3 nucleotides are TGTGCCAGCTCACAACCAATGACAGAAACCTACGAGCAGTACTTC. V gene TRBV18 combines with J gene TRBJ2-7; possibly TRBD1 for D (5 bases). The CDR3 runs 15 residues. The germline V gene encodes CDR1 KGHSH and CDR2 LQKENI. Deletions cut 4 bases from V and 2 bases from J, with 15 bases between.